Following are 12 T cell receptor beta chains from one sample sequenced in a study of T cell clonotyping in hematopoietic cell transplantation. Time point indicated: recipient sample about 28 days before transplant, after cytoreduction. TCRdb keeps only in-frame clones here, not all; method: immunoSEQ multiplex PCR. This table has over 15,000 clones, roughly 93% appearing once. The sample here was peripheral blood mononuclear cells, taken before stem cell transplant. These receptors were taken from a man aged 18-30 years with biphenotypic leukemia. Some clones in this sample may be carry-over from other donors' samples.

This chain connects TRBV2 to TRBJ2-1; 11 nucleotides align to TRBD1. This CDR3 is built from 14 residues. Germline-derived CDR1 and CDR2 are SNHLY and FYNNEI. The ends lost 4 bases at V and 8 bases at J; junction bases unmatched: 4. The CDR3: CASSAGQGVDEQFF. CDR3 nucleotide sequence: TGTGCCAGCAGTGCGGGACAGGGGGTCGATGAGCAGTTCTTC.

The rearrangement joins TRBV30 to TRBJ2-5; D is perhaps TRBD2 (6 bases). In germline, CDR1 is GTSNPN, CDR2 SVGIG (reference sequence). This CDR3 has 11 amino acids. The CDR3 nucleotides read TGTGCTGGAGGGCGGAGGGAGACCCAGTACTTC. Translated: CAGGRRETQYF.

This chain connects TRBV6-5 to TRBJ2-3, with D perhaps matching TRBD1 (6 bases). CDR3 length equals 14 residues. The germline gives CDR1 MNHEY, CDR2 SVGAGI. V was cut by 5 bases and J by 8 bases, with 17 bases left in between. The CDR3 loop reads CASSPRLGHFTQYF. In nucleotides, the CDR3 is TGTGCCAGCAGTCCTCGATTGGGACATTTTACGCAGTATTTT.

This chain connects TRBV30 to TRBJ2-3; 11 bases align to TRBD1. The CDR3 covers 19 residues. Germline CDR1 GTSNPN, CDR2 SVGIG (reference sequence). The V and J ends lost 2 bases and 3 bases, in that order; junction bases with no gene match: 16. The CDR3 region is CAWSSDRGRIEWKTDTQYF. DNA of the CDR3: TGTGCCTGGAGTTCGGACAGGGGGCGAATTGAGTGGAAGACAGATACGCAGTATTTT.

This clone was counted once. The chain uses TRBV28 and TRBJ2-2; D uncertain. V lost 6 bases, J lost 8 bases, and 10 bases lay in between. The CDR3 is made up of 12 amino acids. CDR1 is MDHEN, CDR2 SYDVKM, per germline. This CDR3 is CASRPSRGELFF. CDR3 coding DNA: TGTGCCAGCAGGCCGAGTCGGGGGGAGCTGTTTTTT.

This chain links TRBV28 with TRBJ1-2; D not resolved. Trimming took off 5 bases at V and 4 bases at J, with 14 bases between the two ends. CDR1 is MDHEN and CDR2 is SYDVKM in the germline V gene. The CDR3 is 14 amino acids. The CDR3 nucleotides are TGTGCCAGCAGTAGACGGGAGTACGCCTATGGCTACACCTTC. Its protein product is CASSRREYAYGYTF.

This sequence joins TRBV2 and TRBJ1-2; D ambiguous. The CDR3 is 14 residues long. Germline CDR1 reads SNHLY; CDR2 reads FYNNEI. Trimming removed 2 bases at V and 3 bases at J, with 10 bases between. The DNA for the CDR3 is TGTGCCAGCAGTGAACGTTCAGAGGACTATGGCTACACCTTC. Translation gives CASSERSEDYGYTF.

CDR3 coding DNA: TGTGCCAGCAGTATATACACCTTGTACGAGGGCTACACCTTC. It is translated as CASSIYTLYEGYTF. V and J are TRBV28 and TRBJ1-2; D gene ambiguous. The germline V gene encodes CDR1 MDHEN and CDR2 SYDVKM. CDR3 length: 14 residues. V was clipped by 5 bases and J by 8 bases, with 18 bases between them.

J is TRBJ1-4 and V is TRBV5-4, with 7 bases matching TRBD1. Germline-derived CDR1 and CDR2 are SGHNT and YYREEE (reference sequence). The length of the CDR3 is 15 residues. The V segment lost 4 bases and the J segment 0 bases; nucleotides outside the gene matches: 3. CDR3 amino acids: CASSGTAATNEKLFF. DNA of the CDR3: TGTGCCAGCAGCGGGACAGCCGCAACTAATGAAAAACTGTTTTTT.

V and J are TRBV5-1 and TRBJ2-3, with 7 bases that match TRBD1. CDR3 length: 17 residues. V dropped 0 bases and J dropped 0; count of bases not matched to a gene: 7. CDR1 and CDR2 from the germline V gene are SGHRS and YFSETQ. This chain's CDR3 is CASSLDLQGGSTDTQYF. CDR3 nucleotides: TGCGCCAGCAGCTTGGACCTTCAAGGGGGCAGCACAGATACGCAGTATTTT.

This rearrangement joins TRBV9 to TRBJ1-6; D not resolved. In germline, CDR1 is SGDLS, CDR2 YYNGEE. Deletions cut 0 bases from V and 4 bases from J, with 8 bases between. This CDR3 is built from 15 residues. CDR3 sequence (DNA): TGTGCCAGCAGCGTAGAGGCCGTGTATAATTCACCCCTCCACTTT. The encoded protein is CASSVEAVYNSPLHF.

This chain links TRBV11-3 with TRBJ2-5; tentative D call: TRBD2 (7 bases). Between the trimmed V and J ends, which lost 5 bases and 3 bases, there was a span of 16 bases. Germline CDR1 SGHNT, CDR2 YENEEA. The CDR3 length is 15 residues. The CDR3: CASSLRGGGEETQYF. CDR3 in DNA: TGTGCCAGCAGCCTAAGGGGCGGGGGCGAAGAGACCCAGTACTTC.